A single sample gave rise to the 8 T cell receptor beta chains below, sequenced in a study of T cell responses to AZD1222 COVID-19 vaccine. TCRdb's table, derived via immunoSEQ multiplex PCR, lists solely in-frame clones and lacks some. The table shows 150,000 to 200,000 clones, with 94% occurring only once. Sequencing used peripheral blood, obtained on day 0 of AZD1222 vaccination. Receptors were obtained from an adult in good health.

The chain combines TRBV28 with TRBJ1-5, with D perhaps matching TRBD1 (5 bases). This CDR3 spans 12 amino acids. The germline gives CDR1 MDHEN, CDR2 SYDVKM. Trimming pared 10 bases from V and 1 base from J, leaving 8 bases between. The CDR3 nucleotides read TGTGCCACTCGGGGCAGCAATCAGCCCCAGCATTTT. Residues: CATRGSNQPQHF.

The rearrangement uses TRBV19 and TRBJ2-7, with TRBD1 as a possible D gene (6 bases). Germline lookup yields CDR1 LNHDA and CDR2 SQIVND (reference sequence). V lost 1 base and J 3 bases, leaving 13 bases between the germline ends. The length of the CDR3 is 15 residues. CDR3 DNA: TGTGCCAGTAGTATAGTTGACAGGAATATCTACGAGCAGTACTTC. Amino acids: CASSIVDRNIYEQYF.

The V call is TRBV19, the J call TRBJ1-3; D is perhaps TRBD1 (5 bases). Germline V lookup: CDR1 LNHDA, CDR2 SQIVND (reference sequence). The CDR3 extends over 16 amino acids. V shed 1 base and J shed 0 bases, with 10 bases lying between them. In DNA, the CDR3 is TGTGCCAGTAGTATAGTAGACAGATACTCTGGAAACACCATATATTTT. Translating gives CASSIVDRYSGNTIYF.

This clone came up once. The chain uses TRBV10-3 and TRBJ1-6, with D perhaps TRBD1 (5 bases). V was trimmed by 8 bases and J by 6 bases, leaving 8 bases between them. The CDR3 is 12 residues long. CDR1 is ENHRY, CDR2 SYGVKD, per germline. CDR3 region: CAIWGINSPLHF. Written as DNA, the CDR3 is TGTGCCATCTGGGGGATTAATTCACCCCTCCACTTT.

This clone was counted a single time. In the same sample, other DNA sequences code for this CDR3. CDR3 nucleotides: TGTGCCAGCAGTACCCCTACCGGGGAGCTGTTTTTT. Its protein is CASSTPTGELFF. This sequence joins TRBV28 and TRBJ2-2; no clear D. Germline lookup yields CDR1 MDHEN and CDR2 SYDVKM. The CDR3 is made up of 12 amino acids. V was pared by 5 bases and J by 5 bases, with 6 bases between.

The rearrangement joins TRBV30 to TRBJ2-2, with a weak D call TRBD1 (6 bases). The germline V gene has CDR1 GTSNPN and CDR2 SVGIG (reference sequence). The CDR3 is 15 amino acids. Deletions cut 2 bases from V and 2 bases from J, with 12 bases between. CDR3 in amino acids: CAWSRGHHNTGELFF. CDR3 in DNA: TGTGCCTGGAGTAGGGGACACCACAACACCGGGGAGCTGTTTTTT.

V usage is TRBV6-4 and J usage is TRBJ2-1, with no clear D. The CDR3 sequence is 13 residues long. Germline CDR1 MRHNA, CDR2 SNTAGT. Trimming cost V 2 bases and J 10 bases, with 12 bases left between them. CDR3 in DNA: TGTGCCAGCAGTGACCCCCCGGCCGGGGAGCAGTTCTTC. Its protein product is CASSDPPAGEQFF.

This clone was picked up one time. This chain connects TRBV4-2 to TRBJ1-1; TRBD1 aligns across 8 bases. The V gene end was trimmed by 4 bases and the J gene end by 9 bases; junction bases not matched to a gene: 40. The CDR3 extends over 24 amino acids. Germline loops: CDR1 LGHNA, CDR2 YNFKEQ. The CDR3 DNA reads TGTGCCAGCAGCCCCCGAGTCCTAACAGGGGGTTTTTCCTTTTCCGATGCCCGAGGTGGAAAAGCTTTCTTT. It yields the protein CASSPRVLTGGFSFSDARGGKAFF.